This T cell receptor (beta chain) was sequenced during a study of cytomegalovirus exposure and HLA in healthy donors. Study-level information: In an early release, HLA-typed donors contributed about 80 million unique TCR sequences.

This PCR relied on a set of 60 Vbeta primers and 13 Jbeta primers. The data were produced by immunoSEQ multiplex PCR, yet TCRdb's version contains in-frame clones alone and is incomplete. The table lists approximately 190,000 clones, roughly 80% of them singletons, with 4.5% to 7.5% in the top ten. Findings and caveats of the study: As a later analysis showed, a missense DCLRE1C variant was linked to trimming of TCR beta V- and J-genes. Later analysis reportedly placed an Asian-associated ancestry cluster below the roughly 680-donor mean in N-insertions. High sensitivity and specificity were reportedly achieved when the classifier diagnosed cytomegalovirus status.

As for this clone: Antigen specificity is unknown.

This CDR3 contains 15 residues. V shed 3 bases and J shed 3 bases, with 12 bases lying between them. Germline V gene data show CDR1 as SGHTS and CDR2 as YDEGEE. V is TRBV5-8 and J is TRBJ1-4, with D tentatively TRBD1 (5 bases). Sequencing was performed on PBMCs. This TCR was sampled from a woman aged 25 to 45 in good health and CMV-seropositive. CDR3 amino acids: CASSWGGRPNEKLFF. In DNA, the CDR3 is TGTGCCAGCAGCTGGGGGGGACGGCCTAATGAAAAACTGTTTTTT.